This T cell receptor (beta chain) was profiled in a study of blood T cell repertoires in COVID-19. Study details: Acute and convalescent COVID-19 samples came from the United States, Italy and Spain. Sources were T cells, B-cell-depleted T cells, or PBMCs; the material itself was cDNA or gDNA.

Original data processing: Using reference gene primer amplification, nucleated cell counts were estimated. Repertoires were generated with immunoSEQ multiplex PCR, while TCRdb's copy carries only in-frame clones and drops some. Clone size and V and J calls were adopted from that table, with D and trimming inferred from the DNA. In the table there are about 150,000 clones, roughly nine tenths of which are singletons. V dropped 6 bases and J dropped 3 bases, with 6 bases sitting between them. Germline V lookup: CDR1 SQVTM, CDR2 ANQGSEA. The CDR3 totals 11 residues. Sequenced material: peripheral blood. The chain carries TRBV29-1 and TRBJ1-3; D uncertain. This clonotype was sampled from an older woman with active or convalescent COVID-19. DNA for the CDR3: TGCAGCGTCCTCAGTGGAAACACCATATATTTT. Its protein product is CSVLSGNTIYF. Full variable domain (rest looked up from reference TRBV29-1 and TRBJ1-3): SAVISQKPSRDICQRGTSLTIQCQVDSQVTMMFWYRQQPGQSLTLIATANQGSEATYESGFVIDKFPISRPNLTFSTLTVSNMSPEDSSIYLCSVLSGNTIYFGEGSWLTVV.